These 9 T cell receptor beta chains were all obtained from the same sample, sequenced in a study of PD-1 blockade in classical Hodgkin lymphoma. Each of the patients experienced relapse following autologous stem cell transplantation, and their brentuximab vedotin exposure differed. With magnetic negative selection, CD4+ T cells were purified from PBMCs that had been thawed. The protocol was immunoSEQ multiplex PCR, while the TCRdb copy is restricted to in-frame clones and leaves out a portion. The sample lists under 30,000 clones, 65% to 90% occurring once. This specimen was CD4+ T cells from blood, taken at baseline. These receptor sequences come from a human donor with classical Hodgkin lymphoma.

The chain links TRBV10-2 to TRBJ1-1; D call uncertain. The CDR3 is 12 amino acids. CDR1 is WSHSY, CDR2 SAAADI, per germline. Trimming took 10 bases from V and 5 from J, leaving 14 bases between them. CDR3 in amino acids: CAIRGGRTEAFF. DNA for the CDR3: TGCGCCATTCGAGGAGGAAGGACTGAAGCTTTCTTT.

The chain employs TRBV15 and TRBJ2-5; possible D gene TRBD1, 5 bases. V lost 5 bases to trimming and J lost 3 bases, with 13 bases between them. This CDR3 has 14 amino acids. Germline lookup yields CDR1 LNHNV and CDR2 YYDKDF (reference sequence). The CDR3 spells CATSGIRGEETQYF. The CDR3 bases are TGTGCCACCAGCGGTATTAGGGGTGAAGAGACCCAGTACTTC.

V and J are TRBV6-5 and TRBJ2-1; the D is unclear. This CDR3 has 15 residues. Germline V gene lookup returns CDR1 MNHEY and CDR2 SVGAGI. The V end was cut by 2 bases, the J end by 7 bases, with 15 bases between. The DNA for the CDR3 is TGTGCCAGCAGTTACGATAGCTCCCGTAAGAATGAGCAGTTCTTC. Translating it yields CASSYDSSRKNEQFF.

The chain links TRBV5-8 to TRBJ2-7, with D unclear. Trimming stripped 4 bases from V and 4 bases from J, with 21 bases between. Germline V gene data show CDR1 as SGHTS and CDR2 as YDEGEE. The CDR3 has 16 residues. CDR3 in DNA: TGTGCCAGCAGCCCCGGTTGGAGCCCACGGTCTTACGAGCAGTACTTC. Translated, it gives CASSPGWSPRSYEQYF.

This clone was seen a single time. The chain is built from TRBV5-8 and TRBJ2-7, with TRBD1 matching over 10 bases. Per the germline V gene, CDR1 is SGHTS and CDR2 is YDEGEE. J lost 7 bases, V lost 3 bases, and 7 bases had no gene match. This CDR3 region has 14 residues. The CDR3 nucleotides read TGTGCCAGCAGCTCCCGGGACAGGGGTAGGGAGCAGTACTTC. Residues: CASSSRDRGREQYF.

This clone has a handful of counts. The J gene is TRBJ1-2, the V gene TRBV7-9; 7 nucleotides agree with TRBD1. V was pared by 1 base and J by 6 bases, with 5 bases of the junction left unmatched. There are 14 residues in the CDR3. Germline lookup yields CDR1 SEHNR and CDR2 FQNEAQ (reference sequence). This CDR3 is CASSLGGQFHGYTF. As DNA, the CDR3 is TGTGCCAGCAGCTTAGGGGGACAGTTCCATGGCTACACCTTC. Combining the CDR3 with reference TRBV7-9 and TRBJ1-2 gives the whole variable domain DTGVSQNPRHKITKRGQNVTFRCDPISEHNRLYWYRQTLGQGPEFLTYFQNEAQLEKSRLLSDRFSAERPKGSFSTLEIQRTEQGDSAMYLCASSLGGQFHGYTFGSGTRLTVV.

The chain combines TRBV7-9 with TRBJ2-7; D perhaps matches TRBD2 (7 bases). V was trimmed by 8 bases and J by 0 bases, leaving 14 bases between them. The CDR3 covers 14 residues. The germline CDR1 and CDR2 sequences are SEHNR and FQNEAQ (reference sequence). This CDR3 is CASDGGGSSYEQYF. CDR3 sequence (DNA): TGTGCCAGCGACGGGGGCGGGAGCTCCTACGAGCAGTACTTC.

This chain joins TRBV29-1 and TRBJ2-7, with unresolved D. V lost 6 bases, J lost 2 bases, and 11 bases lay in between. This CDR3 spans 12 amino acids. Looked up from germline, CDR1 is SQVTM and CDR2 is ANQGSEA. CDR3 residues: CSVTQDTYEQYF. CDR3 bases: TGCAGCGTAACCCAGGATACCTACGAGCAGTACTTC.

The chain uses TRBV7-2 and TRBJ2-2, with D possibly called TRBD1 or TRBD2 (5 bases each). The germline V and J ends were trimmed by 0 bases and 1 base, with 6 bases remaining between them. Germline-derived CDR1 and CDR2 are SGHTA and FQGNSA. The CDR3 is made up of 15 amino acids. The CDR3 DNA sequence: TGTGCCAGCAGCTTAGCGGGACGGAACACCGGGGAGCTGTTTTTT. This gives the protein CASSLAGRNTGELFF.